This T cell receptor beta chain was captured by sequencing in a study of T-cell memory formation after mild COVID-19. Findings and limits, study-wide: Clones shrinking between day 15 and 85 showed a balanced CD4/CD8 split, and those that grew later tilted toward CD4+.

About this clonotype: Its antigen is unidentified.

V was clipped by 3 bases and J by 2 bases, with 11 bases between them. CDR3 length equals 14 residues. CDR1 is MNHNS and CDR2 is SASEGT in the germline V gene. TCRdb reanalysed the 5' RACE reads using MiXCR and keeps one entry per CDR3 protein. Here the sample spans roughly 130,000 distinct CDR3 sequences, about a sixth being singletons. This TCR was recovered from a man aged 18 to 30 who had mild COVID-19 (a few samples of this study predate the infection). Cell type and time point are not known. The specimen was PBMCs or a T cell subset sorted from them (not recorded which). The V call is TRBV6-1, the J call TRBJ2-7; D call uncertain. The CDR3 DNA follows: TGTGCCAGCAGTGACGCCGGCGGCACCTACGAGCAGTACGTC. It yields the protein CASSDAGGTYEQYV.